This T cell receptor beta chain was sequenced in a study of blood T cells in healthy people across ages. Through a sample-barcoded 5' primer and a J-beta primer mix, a second PCR was run for about 6 to 12 cycles. Each CDR3 protein gets one entry after TCRdb re-called the 5' RACE reads with MiXCR. The sample carries some 890,000 distinct CDR3 sequences, about 29% recorded once. This CDR3 spans 12 amino acids. V lost 5 bases and J 8 bases, leaving 15 bases between the germline ends. Germline CDR1 and CDR2: GTSNPN and SVGIG (reference sequence). This same sample was also taken into another study, of T cells of mothers and their children.

This clonotype was obtained from a middle-aged woman in good health. The chain recombines TRBV30 with TRBJ1-1, with D hard to call. The sample was blood. CDR3 in amino acids: CAWRPVGSEAFF. Here the CDR3 DNA reads TGTGCCTGGCGGCCGGTGGGTTCAGAAGCTTTCTTT.